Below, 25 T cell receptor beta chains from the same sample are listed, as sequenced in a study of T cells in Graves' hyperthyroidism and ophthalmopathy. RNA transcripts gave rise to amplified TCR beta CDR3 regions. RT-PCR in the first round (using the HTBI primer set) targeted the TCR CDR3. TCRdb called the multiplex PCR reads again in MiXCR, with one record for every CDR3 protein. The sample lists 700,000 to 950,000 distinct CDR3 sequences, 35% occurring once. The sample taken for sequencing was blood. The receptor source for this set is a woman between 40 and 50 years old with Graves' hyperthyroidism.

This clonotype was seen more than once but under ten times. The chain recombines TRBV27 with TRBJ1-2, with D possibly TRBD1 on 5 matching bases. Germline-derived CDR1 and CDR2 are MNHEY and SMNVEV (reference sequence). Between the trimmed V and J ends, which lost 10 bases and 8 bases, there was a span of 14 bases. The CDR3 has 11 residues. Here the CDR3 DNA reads TGTGCCACCCATTCGGGGGTCGGCTACACCTTC. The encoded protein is CATHSGVGYTF.

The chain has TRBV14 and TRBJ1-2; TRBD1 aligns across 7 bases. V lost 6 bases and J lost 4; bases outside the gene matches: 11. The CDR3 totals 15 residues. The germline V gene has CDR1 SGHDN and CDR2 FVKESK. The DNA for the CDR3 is TGTGCCAGCAGTTCCTGGCCAGGGGGTCCCTATGGCTACACCTTC. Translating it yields CASSSWPGGPYGYTF.

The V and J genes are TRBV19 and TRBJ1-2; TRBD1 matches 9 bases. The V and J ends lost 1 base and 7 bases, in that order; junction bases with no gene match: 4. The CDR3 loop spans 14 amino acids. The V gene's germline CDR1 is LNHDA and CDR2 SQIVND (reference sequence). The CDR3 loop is CASSIATGGLGYTF. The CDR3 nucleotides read TGTGCCAGTAGTATAGCAACAGGGGGCCTTGGCTACACCTTC.

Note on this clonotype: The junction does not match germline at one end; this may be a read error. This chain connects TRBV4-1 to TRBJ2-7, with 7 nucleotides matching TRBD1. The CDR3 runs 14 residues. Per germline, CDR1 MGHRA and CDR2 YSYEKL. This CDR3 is CASSHPGQTYEQYF. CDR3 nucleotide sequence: TGTGCCAGCAGCCATCCGGGACAGACCTACGAGCAGTACTTC.

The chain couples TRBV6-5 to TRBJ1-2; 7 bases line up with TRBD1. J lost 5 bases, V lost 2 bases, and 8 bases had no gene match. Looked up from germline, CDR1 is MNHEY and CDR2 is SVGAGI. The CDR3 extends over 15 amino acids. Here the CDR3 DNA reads TGTGCCAGCAGTTACAGACAGGGTTTTATTTATGGCTACACCTTC. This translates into CASSYRQGFIYGYTF.

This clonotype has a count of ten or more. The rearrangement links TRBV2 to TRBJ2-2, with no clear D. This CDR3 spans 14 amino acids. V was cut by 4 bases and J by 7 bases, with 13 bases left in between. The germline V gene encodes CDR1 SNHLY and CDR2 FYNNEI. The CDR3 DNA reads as TGTGCCAGCAGTGTCGAATCGGTGGGCGGGGAGCTGTTTTTT. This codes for CASSVESVGGELFF. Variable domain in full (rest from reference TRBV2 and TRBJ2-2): EPEVTQTPSHQVTQMGQEVILRCVPISNHLYFYWYRQILGQKVEFLVSFYNNEISEKSEIFDDQFSVERPDGSNFTLKIRSTKLEDSAMYFCASSVESVGGELFFGEGSRLTVL.

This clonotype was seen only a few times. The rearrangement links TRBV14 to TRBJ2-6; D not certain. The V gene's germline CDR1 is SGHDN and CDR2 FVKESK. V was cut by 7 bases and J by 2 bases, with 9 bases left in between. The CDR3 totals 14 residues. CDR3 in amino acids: CASKAGAGANVLTF. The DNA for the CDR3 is TGTGCCAGCAAGGCTGGAGCTGGGGCCAACGTCCTGACTTTC.

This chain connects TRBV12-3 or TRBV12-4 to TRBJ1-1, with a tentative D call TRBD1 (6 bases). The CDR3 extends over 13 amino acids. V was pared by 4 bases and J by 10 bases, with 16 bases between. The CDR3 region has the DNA TGTGCCAGCAGTTATCCGGGACATGCTGCAGCTTTCTTT. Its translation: CASSYPGHAAAFF.

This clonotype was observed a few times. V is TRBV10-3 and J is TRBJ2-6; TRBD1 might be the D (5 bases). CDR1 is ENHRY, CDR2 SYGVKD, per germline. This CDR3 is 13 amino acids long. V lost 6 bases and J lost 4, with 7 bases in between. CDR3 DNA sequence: TGTGCCATCAGCCGACAGGGGGCCAACGTCCTGACTTTC. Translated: CAISRQGANVLTF.

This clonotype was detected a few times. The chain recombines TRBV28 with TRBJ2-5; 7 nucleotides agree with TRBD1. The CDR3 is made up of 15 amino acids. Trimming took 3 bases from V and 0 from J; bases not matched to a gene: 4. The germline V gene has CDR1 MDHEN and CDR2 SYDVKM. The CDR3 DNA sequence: TGTGCCAGCAGTTTCAGGGGGTGGTACCAAGAGACCCAGTACTTC. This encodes CASSFRGWYQETQYF.

DNA of the CDR3: TGTGCCACCAGCAGAGATCAGGGCTGGGCAGGGACCTACGAGCAGTACTTC. This encodes CATSRDQGWAGTYEQYF. The V and J genes are TRBV15 and TRBJ2-7; D perhaps matches TRBD1 (5 bases). This CDR3 is built from 17 residues. In germline, CDR1 is LNHNV, CDR2 YYDKDF (reference sequence). The V end lost 0 bases, the J end lost 2 bases, and 17 bases lay between the germline ends.

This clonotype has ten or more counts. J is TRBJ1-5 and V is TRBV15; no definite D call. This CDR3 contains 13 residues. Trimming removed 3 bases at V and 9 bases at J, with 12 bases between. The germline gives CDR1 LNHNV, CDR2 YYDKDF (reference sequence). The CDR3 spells CATSSTNPMPQHF. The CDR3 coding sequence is TGTGCCACCAGCAGTACCAACCCTATGCCCCAGCATTTT.

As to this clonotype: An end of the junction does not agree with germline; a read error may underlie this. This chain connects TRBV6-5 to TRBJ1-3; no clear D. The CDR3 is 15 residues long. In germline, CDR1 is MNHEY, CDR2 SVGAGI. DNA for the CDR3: TGTGCCAGCAGTCCCGAGGGAAGCTCTGGAGACACCATATATTTT. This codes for CASSPEGSSGDTIYF.

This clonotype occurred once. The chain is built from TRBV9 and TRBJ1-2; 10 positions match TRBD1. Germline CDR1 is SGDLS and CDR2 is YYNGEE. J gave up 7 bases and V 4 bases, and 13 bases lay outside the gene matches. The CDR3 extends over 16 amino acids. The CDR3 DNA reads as TGTGCCAGCAGCACAACGGGACAGGGGCTACATCGTGGCTACACCTTC. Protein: CASSTTGQGLHRGYTF.

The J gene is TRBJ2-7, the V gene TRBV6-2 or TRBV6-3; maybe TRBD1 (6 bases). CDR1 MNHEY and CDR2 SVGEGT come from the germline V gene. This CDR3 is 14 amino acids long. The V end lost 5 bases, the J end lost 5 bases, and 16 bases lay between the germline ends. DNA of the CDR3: TGTGCCAGCAGTCCTTCAGGGGTTTTCCACGAGCAGTACTTC. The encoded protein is CASSPSGVFHEQYF.

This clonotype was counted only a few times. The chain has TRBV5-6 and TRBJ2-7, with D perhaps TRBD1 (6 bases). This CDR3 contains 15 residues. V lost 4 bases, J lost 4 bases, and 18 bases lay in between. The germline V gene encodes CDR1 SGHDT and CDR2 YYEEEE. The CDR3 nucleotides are TGTGCCAGCAGCCAATCTCGCAGGGGAAAGTACGAGCAGTACTTC. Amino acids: CASSQSRRGKYEQYF.

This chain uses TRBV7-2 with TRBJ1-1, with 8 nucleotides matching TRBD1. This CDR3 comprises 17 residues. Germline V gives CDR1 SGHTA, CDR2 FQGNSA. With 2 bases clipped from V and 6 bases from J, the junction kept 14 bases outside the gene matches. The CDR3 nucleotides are TGTGCCAGCAGCTTATTCGCAGGGGGCCGTGGCGGAGCTGAAGCTTTCTTT. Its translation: CASSLFAGGRGGAEAFF.

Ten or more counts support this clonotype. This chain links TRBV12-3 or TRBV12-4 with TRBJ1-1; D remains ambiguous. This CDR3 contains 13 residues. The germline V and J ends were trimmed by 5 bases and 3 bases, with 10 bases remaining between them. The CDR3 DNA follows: TGTGCCAGCAGTCCTCTGATTCACACTGAAGCTTTCTTT. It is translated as CASSPLIHTEAFF.

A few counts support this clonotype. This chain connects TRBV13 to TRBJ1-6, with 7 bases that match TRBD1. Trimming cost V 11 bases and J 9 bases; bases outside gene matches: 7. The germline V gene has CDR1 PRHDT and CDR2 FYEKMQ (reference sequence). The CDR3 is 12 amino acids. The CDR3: CASEGAGSPLHF. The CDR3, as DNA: TGTGCCTCAGAGGGGGCCGGTTCACCCCTCCACTTT.

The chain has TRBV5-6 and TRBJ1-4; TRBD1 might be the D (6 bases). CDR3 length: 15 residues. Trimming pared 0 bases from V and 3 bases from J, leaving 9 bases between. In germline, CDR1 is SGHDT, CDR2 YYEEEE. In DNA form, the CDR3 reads TGTGCCAGCAGCTTGGATGGGGGCCCTAATGAAAAACTGTTTTTT. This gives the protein CASSLDGGPNEKLFF.

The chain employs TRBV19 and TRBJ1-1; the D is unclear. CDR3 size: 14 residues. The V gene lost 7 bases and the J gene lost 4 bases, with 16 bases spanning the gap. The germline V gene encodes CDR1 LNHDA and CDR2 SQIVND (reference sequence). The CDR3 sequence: CASIAVAPGTEAFF. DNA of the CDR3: TGTGCCAGTATTGCGGTAGCGCCGGGCACTGAAGCTTTCTTT.

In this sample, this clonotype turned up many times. The CDR3: CASSNVKGQETQYF. CDR3 nucleotides: TGTGCCAGCAGTAACGTAAAGGGGCAAGAGACCCAGTACTTC. The V gene is TRBV5-4, the J gene TRBJ2-5, with D possibly TRBD1 on 5 matching bases. CDR3 length: 14 amino acids. Germline-derived CDR1 and CDR2 are SGHNT and YYREEE (reference sequence). V was shortened by 5 bases and J by 2 bases, with 13 bases between the two germline ends. The full variable domain, with the rest looked up from reference TRBV5-4 and TRBJ2-5, is ETGVTQSPTHLIKTRGQQVTLRCSSQSGHNTVSWYQQALGQGPQFIFQYYREEENGRGNFPPRFSGLQFPNYSSELNVNALELDDSALYLCASSNVKGQETQYFGPGTRLLVL.

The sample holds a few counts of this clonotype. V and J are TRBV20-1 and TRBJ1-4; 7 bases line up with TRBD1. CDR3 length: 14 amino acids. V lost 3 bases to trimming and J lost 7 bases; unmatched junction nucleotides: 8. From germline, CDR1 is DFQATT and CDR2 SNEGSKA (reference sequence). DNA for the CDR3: TGCAGTGCTAGTGGCCCAGGGGGAGGTGAAAAACTGTTTTTT. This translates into CSASGPGGGEKLFF.

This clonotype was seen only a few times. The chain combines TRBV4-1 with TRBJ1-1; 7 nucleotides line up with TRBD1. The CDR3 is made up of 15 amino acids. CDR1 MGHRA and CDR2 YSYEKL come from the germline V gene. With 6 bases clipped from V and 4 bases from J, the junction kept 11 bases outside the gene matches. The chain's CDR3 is CASRPNDRATTEAFF. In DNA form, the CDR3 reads TGCGCCAGCAGACCCAACGACAGGGCAACCACTGAAGCTTTCTTT.

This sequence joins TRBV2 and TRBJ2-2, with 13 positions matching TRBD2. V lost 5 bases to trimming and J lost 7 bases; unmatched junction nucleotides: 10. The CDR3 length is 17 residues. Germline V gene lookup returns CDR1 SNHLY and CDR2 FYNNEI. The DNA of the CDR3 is TGTGCCAGCAGTCTGATCGGGACTAGCGGGATTAGCGGGGAGCTGTTTTTT. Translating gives CASSLIGTSGISGELFF.